One and the same sample provided the 15 T cell receptor beta chains below, sequenced in a study of T-cell reconstitution after alpha-beta-depleted transplantation in children. Preparation of the TCRbeta library was carried out with unique molecular identifiers. TCRdb recomputed calls from the PCR reads with MiXCR, one row per CDR3 protein. The sample carries more than 450,000 distinct CDR3 sequences, about 18% recorded once. The sequences come from PBMCs from the stem cell graft donor, collected from the stem cell graft. Source of these receptors: a human donor who donated a stem cell graft to a child with acute lymphoblastic leukemia.

This clonotype was observed a single time. The chain is built from TRBV5-1 and TRBJ2-7, with 9 bases identical to TRBD1. The CDR3 has 14 amino acids. Germline V gives CDR1 SGHRS, CDR2 YFSETQ. J gave up 7 bases and V 4 bases, and 9 bases lay outside the gene matches. DNA for the CDR3: TGCGCCAGCAGCCCCCGGGACAGGGTGAGGGAGCAGTACTTC. Translating gives CASSPRDRVREQYF.

The chain recombines TRBV27 with TRBJ2-3; 7 nucleotides align to TRBD1. The CDR3 has 15 amino acids. The germline V gene encodes CDR1 MNHEY and CDR2 SMNVEV (reference sequence). The V segment lost 2 bases and the J segment 3 bases; nucleotides outside the gene matches: 5. The CDR3 sequence is CASSLRQGVTDTQYF. CDR3 DNA: TGTGCCAGCAGTTTACGACAGGGCGTTACAGATACGCAGTATTTT.

This chain uses TRBV9 with TRBJ2-2; D perhaps matches TRBD1 (6 bases). V was trimmed by 3 bases and J by 6 bases, leaving 15 bases between them. This CDR3 comprises 15 residues. The V gene's germline CDR1 is SGDLS and CDR2 YYNGEE. CDR3 protein: CASSARTGIPGELFF. CDR3 sequence (DNA): TGTGCCAGCAGCGCGCGTACAGGGATCCCCGGGGAGCTGTTTTTT. The variable domain in full, with the rest retrieved from reference TRBV9 and TRBJ2-2, is DSGVTQTPKHLITATGQRVTLRCSPRSGDLSVYWYQQSLDQGLQFLIQYYNGEERAKGNILERFSAQQFPDLHSELNLSSLELGDSALYFCASSARTGIPGELFFGEGSRLTVL.

This clonotype appeared a single time. V is TRBV6-1 and J is TRBJ1-2; D gene uncertain. Trimming left V 5 bases short and J 4 bases short, with 11 bases between. Germline CDR1 is MNHNS and CDR2 is SASEGT. CDR3 length: 13 residues. CDR3 amino acids: CASSPLGLYGYTF. The CDR3 DNA is TGTGCCAGCAGTCCGCTCGGGCTCTATGGCTACACCTTC.

The V and J genes are TRBV7-3 and TRBJ2-5, with a tentative D call TRBD1 (6 bases). This CDR3 contains 14 residues. Trimming removed 4 bases at V and 5 bases at J, with 14 bases between. CDR1 is SGHTA, CDR2 FQGTGA, per germline. The CDR3 protein is CASSSTGSGETQYF. CDR3 nucleotides: TGTGCCAGCAGCTCCACAGGGTCGGGGGAGACCCAGTACTTC.

This clonotype came up many times. The genes are TRBV5-5 and TRBJ2-7; D is unresolved. Between the trimmed V and J ends, which lost 3 bases and 0 bases, there was a span of 10 bases. CDR3 length: 14 residues. Germline V gene lookup returns CDR1 SGHKS and CDR2 YYEKEE (reference sequence). The CDR3: CASSSRWPSYEQYF. CDR3 bases: TGTGCCAGCAGCTCCCGATGGCCCTCCTACGAGCAGTACTTC. The entire variable domain, with the rest obtained from reference TRBV5-5 and TRBJ2-7, is as follows: DAGVTQSPTHLIKTRGQQVTLRCSPISGHKSVSWYQQVLGQGPQFIFQYYEKEERGRGNFPDRFSARQFPNYSSELNVNALLLGDSALYLCASSSRWPSYEQYFGPGTRLTVT.

The V gene is TRBV9, the J gene TRBJ2-5, with 14 positions matching TRBD2. The CDR3 spans 16 residues. Germline CDR1 reads SGDLS; CDR2 reads YYNGEE. The junction had 7 bases not matched to a gene; V was cut back by 2 bases and J by 7 bases. CDR3 in amino acids: CASSVGTSGSDGTQYF. CDR3 bases: TGTGCCAGCAGCGTCGGGACTAGCGGGAGTGATGGGACCCAGTACTTC.

This clonotype was seen a handful of times. The genes are TRBV15 and TRBJ2-3; D is unclear. Germline V CDR1 and CDR2: LNHNV, YYDKDF (reference sequence). The CDR3 consists of 15 residues. V lost 1 base and J lost 2, with 10 bases in between. DNA of the CDR3: TGTGCCACCAGCAGAGCTACTACTACCACAGATACGCAGTATTTT. This sequence encodes CATSRATTTTDTQYF.

The chain recombines TRBV5-1 with TRBJ1-2; 12 bases are shared with TRBD1. There are 19 residues in the CDR3. V shed 0 bases, J shed 4 bases, and the junction held 13 bases outside the gene matches. Germline CDR1 and CDR2: SGHRS and YFSETQ. In nucleotides, the CDR3 is TGCGCCAGCAGCTTGGAGACGGGACAGGGGGCCGCCAAACTCTATGGCTACACCTTC. Translation gives CASSLETGQGAAKLYGYTF.

This clonotype was observed at least ten times. The rearrangement joins TRBV12-3 or TRBV12-4 to TRBJ2-7; 8 bases line up with TRBD2. The J segment lost 6 bases and the V segment lost 6 bases, leaving 7 bases of the junction unmatched. This CDR3 is built from 13 residues. The DNA for the CDR3 is TGTGCCAGCAGGAAAGCGGGAGTGGGCGAGCAGTACTTC. Its translation is CASRKAGVGEQYF.

V is TRBV29-1 and J is TRBJ2-1; D is uncertain. The germline V and J ends were trimmed by 6 bases and 0 bases, with 12 bases remaining between them. CDR1 is SQVTM and CDR2 is ANQGSEA in the germline V gene. CDR3 length equals 14 residues. The CDR3 loop reads CSVYTRSSYNEQFF. The CDR3 DNA reads TGCAGCGTATACACAAGGAGCTCCTACAATGAGCAGTTCTTC.

This sequence joins TRBV12-3 or TRBV12-4 and TRBJ1-1, with 7 bases identical to TRBD1. Germline trimming cut 1 base from V and 7 bases from J; bases unmatched to any gene: 12. There are 16 residues in the CDR3. The CDR3 coding sequence is TGTGCCAGCAGTTTAGATGGGCAGGGGGGAGAGGATGAAGCTTTCTTT. Protein: CASSLDGQGGEDEAFF.

The rearrangement uses TRBV6-5 and TRBJ2-3, with unresolved D. Trimming took off 0 bases at V and 4 bases at J, with 8 bases between the two ends. The CDR3 runs to 14 residues. Germline loops: CDR1 MNHEY, CDR2 SVGAGI. The CDR3 DNA follows: TGTGCCAGCAGTTACTCCCGGAACCCAGATACGCAGTATTTT. Amino acids: CASSYSRNPDTQYF.

In this sample, this clonotype turned up a few times. This chain uses TRBV7-2 with TRBJ2-7; 7 bases match TRBD1. The V segment lost 3 bases and the J segment 3 bases; nucleotides outside the gene matches: 8. The CDR3 spans 15 residues. Germline CDR1 is SGHTA and CDR2 is FQGNSA. CDR3 nucleotide sequence: TGTGCCAGCAGCTTTTTTTCAGGGGGTGGCTACGAGCAGTACTTC. Its protein is CASSFFSGGGYEQYF.

V and J are TRBV20-1 and TRBJ1-2; 7 bases map to TRBD1. The CDR3 has 12 amino acids. The trim removed 5 bases at V and 7 bases at J, leaving 7 bases unmatched. Looked up from germline, CDR1 is DFQATT and CDR2 is SNEGSKA (reference sequence). In DNA form, the CDR3 reads TGCAGTGCTCCGCAGGGGGAAGGTGGCTACACCTTC. This encodes CSAPQGEGGYTF.